The T cell receptor beta chain under discussion was sequenced for a study of T cell responses to AZD1222 COVID-19 vaccine. Notes on this clone: Its antigen is unknown.

Overall study findings and caveats: Baseline testing showed seropositivity in only five to seven AZD1222 recipients. Dominant CD4 TCR responses targeted spike regions 160-218 and 743-854. The breadth and depth of Spike-specific TCRs increased once two AZD1222 doses had been given.

Germline V gene sequence: CDR1 KGHSH, CDR2 LQKENI. The V segment lost 2 bases and the J segment 1 base; nucleotides outside the gene matches: 7. The CDR3 extends over 17 amino acids. The assay was immunoSEQ multiplex PCR, and TCRdb's table has in-frame clones only and misses some. In the table there are over 120,000 clones, more than 70% of which are singletons. The genes are TRBV18 and TRBJ2-3; 9 bases are a match to TRBD2. This material consisted of peripheral blood, taken 28 days after the second AZD1222 dose. The TCR originated in an adult who received the AZD1222 COVID-19 vaccine. The CDR3 reads CASSPSEAGGGTDTQYF. CDR3 nucleotide sequence: TGTGCCAGCTCACCAAGTGAAGCGGGGGGCGGCACAGATACGCAGTATTTT.